The sequence of this T cell receptor beta chain was determined in a study of blood T cell repertoires in COVID-19. Libraries were prepared by immunoSEQ multiplex PCR; TCRdb keeps only in-frame clonotypes and omits some of them. This table has under 55,000 clones, about 80% appearing once. The length of the CDR3 is 17 residues. The material sequenced was peripheral blood. The J gene is TRBJ1-2, the V gene TRBV21-1. TRBV21-1 is termed a pseudogene. This TCR was recovered from a man in his 70s with acute or convalescent COVID-19. DNA of the CDR3: TGTGCCAGCAGCAAATCTCGGTGGAGGGTGAGGAGCTATGGCTACACCTTC. Its translation: CASSKSRWRVRSYGYTF.